Below, 18 T cell receptor beta chains from the same sample are listed, as sequenced in a study of early stage breast cancer tumors. The data were produced by immunoSEQ multiplex PCR, yet TCRdb's version contains in-frame clones alone and is incomplete. This sample has about 28,000 clones, with about 60% found just once. Input material: breast tumor tissue. Receptors originate from a person aged 45-60 years with breast cancer.

The CDR3 nucleotides are TGTGCCAGCAGCGTGCAGGGTACCTACACCACTGAAGCTTTCTTT. This translates into CASSVQGTYTTEAFF. This rearrangement joins TRBV9 to TRBJ1-1; tentative D call: TRBD1 (5 bases). Germline V gene lookup returns CDR1 SGDLS and CDR2 YYNGEE. V dropped 2 bases and J dropped 4 bases, with 15 bases sitting between them. CDR3 size: 15 residues.

V gene TRBV7-3 combines with J gene TRBJ2-3; TRBD2 aligns across 11 bases. Trimming took 4 bases from V and 1 from J; bases not matched to a gene: 7. Germline loops: CDR1 SGHTA, CDR2 FQGTGA. The CDR3 runs 17 residues. The CDR3 spells CASSSLSGRAGTDTQYF. CDR3 DNA sequence: TGTGCCAGCAGCTCCCTTAGCGGGAGGGCCGGCACAGATACGCAGTATTTT.

The CDR3, as DNA: TGTGCCAGCAGCTTTAAGCCCCCCAATTCACCCCTCCACTTT. Encoded protein: CASSFKPPNSPLHF. The chain joins TRBV7-9 to TRBJ1-6; D is unresolved. In germline, CDR1 is SEHNR, CDR2 FQNEAQ (reference sequence). There are 14 residues in the CDR3. V lost 3 bases to trimming and J lost 7 bases, with 10 bases between them.

The rearrangement uses TRBV19 and TRBJ2-7; D tentatively fits TRBD1 or TRBD2 (5 bases each). The CDR3 spans 14 residues. From germline, CDR1 is LNHDA and CDR2 SQIVND (reference sequence). V was cut by 1 base and J by 2 bases, with 9 bases left in between. CDR3 protein: CASSIVGDAYEQYF. CDR3 coding DNA: TGTGCCAGTAGTATAGTTGGGGACGCCTACGAGCAGTACTTC.

The J gene is TRBJ1-1, the V gene TRBV5-4, with a possible D match to TRBD1 (5 bases). The CDR3 sequence is 15 residues long. Trimming shortened V by 0 bases and J by 5 bases, and 14 bases separated the two germline ends. CDR1 is SGHNT, CDR2 YYREEE, per germline (reference sequence). This CDR3 reads CASSLAAGMGTEAFF. The CDR3 region has the DNA TGTGCCAGCAGCTTGGCCGCAGGGATGGGTACTGAAGCTTTCTTT.

This clone showed up just a few times. The chain couples TRBV14 to TRBJ2-7; a possible D gene is TRBD1 (6 bases). This CDR3 has 14 amino acids. Germline V gene data show CDR1 as SGHDN and CDR2 as FVKESK. V was clipped by 2 bases and J by 3 bases, with 11 bases between them. CDR3 nucleotides: TGTGCCAGCAGCCAATATTCAGGGGTCTACGAGCAGTACTTC. This sequence encodes CASSQYSGVYEQYF.

This clone was seen a handful of times. The chain combines TRBV7-9 with TRBJ1-1; no firm D call. Trimming took off 2 bases at V and 5 bases at J, with 12 bases between the two ends. The CDR3 is 14 residues long. Per germline, CDR1 SEHNR and CDR2 FQNEAQ (reference sequence). CDR3 DNA: TGTGCCAGCAGCTTACCCTACGGGGAAACTGAAGCTTTCTTT. Translated: CASSLPYGETEAFF.

The count of this clone is one. The rearrangement links TRBV10-1 to TRBJ1-1; the D is unclear. CDR1 is WNHNN and CDR2 is SYGVQD in the germline V gene (reference sequence). V lost 0 bases, J lost 3 bases, and 11 bases lay in between. The CDR3 has 15 amino acids. The CDR3 region has the DNA TGCGCCAGCAGTGAGTCCCGGGCGTTATACACTGAAGCTTTCTTT. Its translation is CASSESRALYTEAFF.

This chain uses TRBV10-1 with TRBJ2-5, with TRBD2 identical over 13 bases. The CDR3 totals 16 residues. Germline V gene sequence: CDR1 WNHNN, CDR2 SYGVQD (reference sequence). Trimming cost V 8 bases and J 4 bases; bases outside gene matches: 10. Here the CDR3 DNA reads TGCGCCAGCTCACTAGCGGGAGGGCCTGCTATAGAGACCCAGTACTTC. Amino acids: CASSLAGGPAIETQYF.

In this sample, this clone turned up a few times. The V and J genes are TRBV4-1 and TRBJ1-4; no clear D gene. The CDR3 sequence is 15 residues long. Germline loops: CDR1 MGHRA, CDR2 YSYEKL. V lost 5 bases and J 5 bases, leaving 15 bases between the germline ends. The CDR3 sequence: CASSADFRANEKLFF. The CDR3 DNA follows: TGCGCCAGCAGCGCCGATTTTCGAGCCAATGAAAAACTGTTTTTT.

V usage is TRBV7-2 and J usage is TRBJ1-1; D gene ambiguous. The ends were cut back, 2 bases at V and 1 base at J, with 11 bases in the middle. CDR3 length: 15 amino acids. From germline, CDR1 is SGHTA and CDR2 FQGNSA. The CDR3 DNA follows: TGTGCCAGCAGCTTAATACCAGACCCGAACACTGAAGCTTTCTTT. It yields the protein CASSLIPDPNTEAFF.

This clone was counted a few times. The chain employs TRBV27 and TRBJ1-2, with 9 nucleotides matching TRBD1. Germline CDR1 reads MNHEY; CDR2 reads SMNVEV (reference sequence). This CDR3 region has 13 residues. V gave up 5 bases and J gave up 9 bases; unmatched junction bases: 7. The CDR3 DNA is TGTGCCAGCAGTACCCGGGACAGGGCCCGCTACACCTTC. Its translation is CASSTRDRARYTF.

The J gene is TRBJ1-5, the V gene TRBV18, with D uncertain. V shed 2 bases and J shed 5 bases, with 10 bases lying between them. The CDR3 is 14 residues long. The V gene's germline CDR1 is KGHSH and CDR2 LQKENI. DNA for the CDR3: TGTGCCAGCTCACCAAACAGAGGGCATCAGCCCCAGCATTTT. Its translation is CASSPNRGHQPQHF.

This clone was seen a few times. V is TRBV1 and J is TRBJ2-7; no DNA check was done on the table's D call, TRBD2. TRBV1 is deemed a pseudogene. There are 16 residues in the CDR3. CDR3 loop: CTSSQVGLALGYEQYF. The DNA of the CDR3 is TGCACCAGCAGCCAAGTGGGACTAGCGTTAGGCTACGAGCAGTACTTC.

This chain joins TRBV18 and TRBJ2-5, with 7 bases lining up with TRBD1. The V and J ends lost 5 bases and 5 bases, in that order; junction bases with no gene match: 5. CDR1 KGHSH and CDR2 LQKENI come from the germline V gene. The CDR3 sequence is 13 residues long. CDR3 nucleotide sequence: TGTGCCAGCTCAAGACAGGGACGGGAGACCCAGTACTTC. This gives the protein CASSRQGRETQYF.

Only a few counts were recorded for this clone. The genes are TRBV2 and TRBJ1-2; TRBD1 is a possible D gene (6 bases). The CDR3 sequence is 13 residues long. Germline lookup yields CDR1 SNHLY and CDR2 FYNNEI. Trimming removed 7 bases from V and 6 bases from J, with 15 bases in between. CDR3 sequence (DNA): TGTGCCAGCATTCAACAGGGAGGCCATGGCTACACCTTC. It is translated as CASIQQGGHGYTF.

The rearrangement uses TRBV2 and TRBJ1-2, with 9 bases fitting TRBD1. The germline gives CDR1 SNHLY, CDR2 FYNNEI. V lost 6 bases and J lost 4; bases outside the gene matches: 9. CDR3 length equals 15 residues. The CDR3 is CASRQPGTGTYGYTF. Written as DNA, the CDR3 is TGTGCCAGCAGACAACCCGGGACAGGGACCTATGGCTACACCTTC.

The V call is TRBV5-4, the J call TRBJ1-2; 7 bases are a match to TRBD1. The CDR3 contains 13 residues. J gave up 8 bases and V 1 base, and 5 bases lay outside the gene matches. CDR1 SGHNT and CDR2 YYREEE come from the germline V gene (reference sequence). CDR3 protein: CASSLTGAGGYTF. As DNA, the CDR3 is TGTGCCAGCAGCTTGACAGGGGCGGGAGGCTACACCTTC.